Listed below are T cell receptor beta chains from one sample, sequenced in a study of cytomegalovirus exposure and HLA in healthy donors. Sequenced by immunoSEQ multiplex PCR; TCRdb stores in-frame clones only, minus some. The sample's table shows around 100,000 clones. The specimen sequenced was PBMCs. The source is a man aged 40-50 years in good health and CMV-seropositive. Each CDR3 is given with its conserved first and last residue. The order of the fields is V gene, J gene, CDR3 protein.

V gene: TRBV9
J gene: TRBJ2-5
CDR3 protein: CASSGTSGKETQYF

V gene: TRBV27
J gene: TRBJ2-1
CDR3 protein: CASSLVLTTGSEQFF

V gene: TRBV28
J gene: TRBJ1-2
CDR3 protein: CASSLGTTNYGYTF

V gene: TRBV7-2
J gene: TRBJ1-5
CDR3 protein: CASSLTQGGQPQHF

V gene: TRBV6-1
J gene: TRBJ2-1
CDR3 protein: CASWEPGQPYNEQFF

V gene: TRBV5-6
J gene: TRBJ1-5
CDR3 protein: CASSLSGAGNQPQHF

V gene: TRBV5-1
J gene: TRBJ1-2
CDR3 protein: CASSSSTGGTYGYTF

V gene: TRBV7-3
J gene: TRBJ2-3
CDR3 protein: CASSSTSRGTDTQYF

V gene: TRBV6-1
J gene: TRBJ2-7
CDR3 protein: CASSETGSYEQYF

V gene: TRBV5-1
J gene: TRBJ2-1
CDR3 protein: CASSFRDRGSLAGVPLYNEQFF

V gene: TRBV27
J gene: TRBJ2-7
CDR3 protein: CASSLWGGLKLDEQYF

V gene: TRBV11-2
J gene: TRBJ1-2
CDR3 protein: CASSLQGAPNYGYTF

V gene: TRBV5-5
J gene: TRBJ1-2
CDR3 protein: CASSYTGGYTF

V gene: TRBV19
J gene: TRBJ1-2
CDR3 protein: CASSREYYGYTF

V gene: TRBV28
J gene: TRBJ1-2
CDR3 protein: CASSIDRGPGYTF

V gene: TRBV5-1
J gene: TRBJ2-1
CDR3 protein: CASSAGTNVLEEQFF